This T cell receptor (beta chain) was profiled in a study of T cells in Graves' hyperthyroidism and ophthalmopathy (dated by TCRdb to the late 2010s). Concerning the study at large: Peripheral blood samples were taken at initial diagnosis, before any treatment was given. A discovery cohort of about 96 patients, roughly 45 with Graves' ophthalmopathy and more than 55 with stable Graves' hyperthyroidism, was used to find distinguishing TCR V-J signatures. In addition, the study compared T-cell repertoires in thyroid tissue and in blood from six Graves' hyperthyroidism patients. For training and testing, the 100 or so patients in the discovery cohort were randomly divided in a 7:3 ratio. TCR Vbeta CDR3 sequencing of approximately 140 peripheral blood samples (43 ophthalmopathy, about 75 hyperthyroidism and roughly 17 progressor patients) is reported in the paper. Prospective prediction of ophthalmopathy was tested in an independent validation cohort of some 20 hyperthyroidism patients and some 17 patients who later progressed to ophthalmopathy. Once sampling was done, hyperthyroidism patients were given methimazole at a starting dose of 30 mg daily, whereas ophthalmopathy patients were given high-dose intravenous methylprednisolone.

General conclusions and limits of the study: In cross-validation, a model built on a 13 V-J signature told ophthalmopathy apart from stable hyperthyroidism with approximately 91% sensitivity and approximately 84% specificity, and in testing the same model reached 80%/75%. In validation, progression to ophthalmopathy was predicted by the model with 70.59% sensitivity and 72% to 80% specificity, a median of roughly six months before onset. Sample size was not statistically predetermined, and blinding of investigators to group allocation was not performed. Most expanded thyroid clonotypes (frequency above 0.001) were also detected in blood, suggesting blood repertoires may reflect thyroid immune responses.

Stable Graves' hyperthyroidism was defined as the absence of progression to ophthalmopathy over 18 months of follow-up. The hyperthyroidism patients were between 18 and 65 years old and newly diagnosed, with a disease duration of less than 2 months. Any patient with an uncontrolled infection, another autoimmune disease, pregnancy or lactation was excluded. Diagnoses relied on clinical symptoms, serum thyroxine and TRAb, thyroid ultrasound and orbital computed tomography. PBMCs were isolated from about 9.2 ml of fresh peripheral blood by Ficoll-Paque density gradient centrifugation. Total RNA was extracted with Trizol reagent, and quality was checked on an Agilent 2100 Bioanalyzer. The TCR beta CDR3 regions were amplified from the RNA transcripts. A first-round RT-PCR of the TCR CDR3 used the HTBI primer set with the Qiagen OneStep RT-PCR kit. The libraries were constructed in a second round of multiplex PCR and then size-selected and purified. Paired-end sequencing of the libraries was performed with 100 bp reads on an Illumina HiSeq2000. The study's processing was this. SOAPnuke was used to process the raw data, removing reads that contained adapters or uncalled bases, had a mean Phred below 15, or lacked an exact match to the constant primer or identifier. High-quality paired reads were merged with COPE v1.2.5, and unique nucleotide sequences were defined as clonotypes. Clonotypes were aligned to IMGT TRBV, TRBD and TRBJ reference segments using MiTCR v1.1. Analysis was restricted to V-J combinations with a frequency above 0.0001, which covered 98% to 99.2% of repertoires. The TCS score was defined as F50 (clonal expansion) divided by E x V (chaos), with BLOSUM62-based TCRdist calculated between CDR3 peptides within each V-J. Welch's t-statistics and random forest reduced 514 V-J features to about 13, which were used in a naive Bayes classifier (R e1071). TCRdb redid the processing of the public reads, applying fastp at Q25 and MiXCR, and retained in-frame beta chains. Identical CDR3 proteins give one entry, which carries the most common genes and DNA. These V and J calls derive from TCRdb rather than the authors' analysis. A total of 250,000 to 300,000 distinct CDR3 sequences appear in this sample, roughly an eighth of them only once. Around 8% of the sample rests with the top ten.

V loses 2 bases, J loses 2 bases, and the germline ends lie 10 bases apart. From the cysteine up to the phenylalanine, the CDR3 has a length of 14 residues. This entry keeps only the CDR3 DNA: 42 bases, framed from base 1. CDR1 and CDR2 were assigned from the germline V gene (reference sequence) as MNHEY and SMNVEV. Of note for this clonotype: Its antigen target is currently unknown. Per-base quality was not reported, and no clone a single base away is much larger than it.

The chain was built from TRBV27 and TRBJ2-7; possibly the D gene is TRBD2, per 5 matching bases. Sample: blood. The sequence was collected from a woman in her thirties or forties with Graves' hyperthyroidism. The nucleotides are TGTGCCAGCAGTTTAGCGAGCGGCACCTACGAGCAGTACTTC. The resulting protein is CASSLASGTYEQYF.